The rows below give T cell receptor beta chains drawn from one sample of a study of T cell responses to AZD1222 COVID-19 vaccine. The data were produced by immunoSEQ multiplex PCR, yet TCRdb's version contains in-frame clones alone and is incomplete. The table lists 90,000 to 150,000 clones, about 88% of them singletons. Specimen: peripheral blood, collected 28 days after the second AZD1222 dose. The receptors were sampled from an adult who received the AZD1222 COVID-19 vaccine. Both conserved end residues are trimmed from each CDR3. The D gene is left open where the match is weak.

>TRBJ1-4|NA|TRBV3-1/TRBV3-2
ASSLSNEKLF
>TRBJ1-2|NA|TRBV7-9
ASSLAEVGYT
>TRBJ1-1|NA|TRBV5-4
ASSLVKNTEAF
>TRBJ2-1|NA|TRBV30
AWSVGYNEQF
>TRBJ1-3|TRBD1|TRBV6-5
ASSTTGLLGNTIY
>TRBJ1-2|TRBD1|TRBV5-1
ASSYWDRGDYGYT
>TRBJ2-2|NA|TRBV2
ASSERGLGRITGELF
>TRBJ2-7|TRBD1|TRBV6-5
ASSYRDRDYEQY
>TRBJ2-3|TRBD1|TRBV19
ASSIGTGTSTDTQY
>TRBJ1-1|NA|TRBV29-1
SVTRNTEAF
>TRBJ2-1|TRBD2|TRBV3-1/TRBV3-2
ASSLLRGGSYNEQF
>TRBJ2-2|NA|TRBV6-1
ASKLGGTGELF
>TRBJ1-3|NA|TRBV7-2
ASSREAVSGNTIY
>TRBJ2-7|NA|TRBV11-3
ASSLVGTYEQY
>TRBJ2-7|TRBD1|TRBV4-1
ASSRSPGQGTSYEQY
>TRBJ1-5|NA|TRBV19
ASGVYSNQPQH
>TRBJ1-4|TRBD1|TRBV6-5
ASSYSGGPIEKLF
>TRBJ1-1|NA|TRBV11-1
ASSRLRTKNTEAF
>TRBJ1-6|NA|TRBV6-5
ASSSSRFDSPLH
>TRBJ2-5|TRBD1|TRBV19
ASSSRQGRGETQY
>TRBJ1-3|NA|TRBV19
ATRRQHSGNTIY
>TRBJ2-1|TRBD2|TRBV7-2
ASSLGRAGGVSEQF
>TRBJ1-6|TRBD1|TRBV14
ASSQDQTPGQGARSPLH
>TRBJ2-6|NA|TRBV7-7
ASSPLLAGANVLT
>TRBJ1-1|NA|TRBV7-9
ASSPILGRSVYLNTEAF
>TRBJ2-5|TRBD1|TRBV7-2
ASSFSRTGGETQY
>TRBJ2-1|TRBD1|TRBV7-2
ASSLVGDSGSSYNEQF
>TRBJ1-6|NA|TRBV27
ASSRREGRGPLH
>TRBJ2-3|NA|TRBV6-4
ASSVTGTDTQY
>TRBJ2-2|TRBD1|TRBV11-2
ASSFGTENTGELF
>TRBJ2-7|NA|TRBV7-6
ASSLGASSSYEQY
>TRBJ2-3|NA|TRBV19
ASSIDPIAADTQY
>TRBJ1-2|NA|TRBV6-1
ASSEHYQDGYT
>TRBJ1-2|TRBD1|TRBV30
AWSRGTAYGYT
>TRBJ2-3|TRBD2|TRBV11-2
ASSLARLRVSGDTDTQY
>TRBJ2-3|TRBD2|TRBV4-1
ASSQLAGEHTDTQY
>TRBJ1-2|TRBD1|TRBV18
ASSPSLGTGVMNGYT
>TRBJ1-1|NA|TRBV30
AWSAVRFEAF
>TRBJ2-5|NA|TRBV2
ASSVLGIQETQY
>TRBJ1-1|TRBD1|TRBV29-1
SVDRDRGITEAF
>TRBJ2-7|NA|TRBV19
ASSRVLGYYEQY
>TRBJ1-4|TRBD1|TRBV2
ASTQGGYNEKLF
>TRBJ1-6|NA|TRBV7-2
ASSLALGVNSPLH
>TRBJ1-2|NA|TRBV20-1
SARPDYGYT
>TRBJ1-5|NA|TRBV28
ASSLSGVGQPQH
>TRBJ1-5|NA|TRBV7-2
ASSLAGRTYSNQPQH
>TRBJ1-6|TRBD1|TRBV10-3
ATSGGTGDNSPLH
>TRBJ2-7|NA|TRBV7-8
ASSWGTGSSYEQY
>TRBJ1-5|NA|TRBV19
ASTLGQGNQPQH
>TRBJ1-2|NA|TRBV12-3/TRBV12-4
ASSVSYGYT
>TRBJ2-7|NA|TRBV21-1
ASSRRSGRESSYEQY
>TRBJ1-6|NA|TRBV5-6
ASSLTGGSSYNSPLH